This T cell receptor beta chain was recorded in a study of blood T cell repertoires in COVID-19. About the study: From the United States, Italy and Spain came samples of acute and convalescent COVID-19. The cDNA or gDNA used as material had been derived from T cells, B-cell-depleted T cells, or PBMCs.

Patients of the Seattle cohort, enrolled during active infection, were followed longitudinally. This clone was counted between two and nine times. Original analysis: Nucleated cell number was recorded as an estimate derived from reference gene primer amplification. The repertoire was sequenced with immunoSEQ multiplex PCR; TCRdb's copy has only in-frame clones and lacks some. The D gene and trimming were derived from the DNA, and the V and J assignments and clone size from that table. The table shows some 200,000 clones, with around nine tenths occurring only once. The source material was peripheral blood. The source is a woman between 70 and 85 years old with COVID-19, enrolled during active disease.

The CDR3: CASSIKGGSRYNEQFF. In DNA, the CDR3 is TGTGCCAGTAGCATAAAAGGCGGGTCCCGTTACAATGAGCAGTTCTTC. The V and J genes are TRBV19 and TRBJ2-1; D is possibly TRBD2 (5 bases). The CDR3 covers 16 residues. Trimming stripped 6 bases from V and 4 bases from J, with 19 bases between. Germline V gives CDR1 LNHDA, CDR2 SQIVND (reference sequence).